This record covers a single T cell receptor beta chain. Its antigen is undetermined. TCRdb ran MiXCR on the 5' RACE reads and lists one entry per CDR3 protein. The data show fewer than 100,000 distinct CDR3 sequences, approximately 12% seen once. Germline CDR1 is LNHDA and CDR2 is SQIVND (reference sequence). Trimming cost V 7 bases and J 5 bases; bases outside gene matches: 6. The length of the CDR3 is 16 residues. This sample was included in a study of early T cells in non-severe SARS-CoV-2 infection. Study-wide results and caveats: The study's VDJdb matching favored anti-spike CD8 responses and missed private and CD4 specificities.

This chain connects TRBV19 to TRBJ2-1; 15 bases match TRBD2. This clonotype was sampled from an adult who was a healthcare worker with PCR-confirmed SARS-CoV-2 infection or an uninfected control (not recorded which). The sample taken for sequencing was whole blood. The CDR3 sequence is CASMGTSGRNNNEQFF. Here the CDR3 DNA reads TGTGCCAGTATGGGGACTAGCGGGAGGAATAACAATGAGCAGTTCTTC.